The 16 T cell receptor beta chains listed next were all sequenced from one sample in a study of siplizumab effects on memory and regulatory T cells. The protocol was immunoSEQ multiplex PCR, while the TCRdb copy is restricted to in-frame clones and leaves out a portion. Found here are about 100,000 clones, 91% of them singletons; the top ten hold roughly 0.15%. The sample comprised CD4+ T cells sorted from blood. These receptors were taken from a human donor in good health.

This chain links TRBV10-3 with TRBJ1-4; no clear D gene. The length of the CDR3 is 15 residues. Germline V gene data show CDR1 as ENHRY and CDR2 as SYGVKD. V lost 2 bases, J lost 0 bases, and 7 bases lay in between. CDR3 residues: CAISEEGATNEKLFF. Here the CDR3 DNA reads TGTGCCATCAGTGAGGAAGGAGCAACTAATGAAAAACTGTTTTTT.

In its sample, this clone was seen once. The chain uses TRBV23-1 and TRBJ2-7, with D perhaps TRBD2 (5 bases). TRBV23-1 falls under the ORF class, with uncertain function. There are 15 residues in the CDR3. The germline V and J ends were trimmed by 7 bases and 6 bases, with 22 bases remaining between them. CDR3 in amino acids: CASTPGVLIEIEQYF. The DNA of the CDR3 is TGCGCCAGCACCCCCGGGGTCCTGATAGAAATCGAGCAGTACTTC.

V usage is TRBV28 and J usage is TRBJ1-2; no reliable D call. CDR1 MDHEN and CDR2 SYDVKM come from the germline V gene. V gave up 2 bases and J gave up 2 bases, with 3 bases separating them. The CDR3 has 12 amino acids. The CDR3 spells CASSLSNYGYTF. The CDR3 DNA reads TGTGCCAGCAGTTTAAGCAACTATGGCTACACCTTC.

There are a few counts of this clone. The V call is TRBV28, the J call TRBJ1-2; perhaps TRBD1 as D (6 bases). The length of the CDR3 is 14 residues. The ends were cut back, 4 bases at V and 5 bases at J, with 14 bases in the middle. CDR1 MDHEN and CDR2 SYDVKM come from the germline V gene. Here the CDR3 DNA reads TGTGCCAGCAGTTCCCGGACAGACACTTATGGCTACACCTTC. Amino acids: CASSSRTDTYGYTF.

The gene calls are TRBV6-5 and TRBJ1-2; D possibly corresponds to TRBD1 (6 bases). The V end lost 4 bases, the J end lost 10 bases, and 16 bases lay between the germline ends. Germline V gene data show CDR1 as MNHEY and CDR2 as SVGAGI. The CDR3 length is 13 residues. The DNA for the CDR3 is TGTGCCAGCAGTTCGACAGGATATGGTGCCTACACCTTC. Protein sequence: CASSSTGYGAYTF.

The genes are TRBV19 and TRBJ2-3, with TRBD1 identical over 8 bases. The length of the CDR3 is 14 residues. The trim removed 6 bases at V and 1 base at J, leaving 3 bases unmatched. Germline V gene data show CDR1 as LNHDA and CDR2 as SQIVND (reference sequence). Written as DNA, the CDR3 is TGTGCCAGTAGAAGGACAGGGCGCACAGATACGCAGTATTTT. Translation: CASRRTGRTDTQYF.

The DNA of the CDR3 is TGTGCCAGTAGCCGGGACAGCCGGGGCTACACCTTC. Amino acids: CASSRDSRGYTF. This rearrangement joins TRBV19 to TRBJ1-2; the match to TRBD1 covers 7 bases. CDR3 size: 12 residues. V was pared by 6 bases and J by 8 bases, with 6 bases of the junction left unmatched. Per the germline V gene, CDR1 is LNHDA and CDR2 is SQIVND (reference sequence).

This chain links TRBV19 with TRBJ1-6, with a possible D match to TRBD1 (6 bases). The CDR3 length is 12 residues. CDR1 and CDR2 (germline): LNHDA, SQIVND (reference sequence). With 11 bases removed from V and 9 bases from J, the gap between germline ends came to 14 bases. CDR3 in amino acids: CAGGQGTSPLHF. CDR3 bases: TGTGCCGGGGGGCAGGGGACTTCACCCCTCCACTTT.

The chain links TRBV30 to TRBJ1-6; D unresolved. The CDR3 covers 11 residues. CDR1 is GTSNPN and CDR2 is SVGIG in the germline V gene (reference sequence). Trimming removed 6 bases from V and 8 bases from J, with 8 bases in between. The CDR3, as DNA: TGTGCCTGCAGCAACCATTCACCCCTCCACTTT. As protein: CACSNHSPLHF. Drawing the rest from reference TRBV30 and TRBJ1-6, the complete variable domain is SQTIHQWPATLVQPVGSPLSLECTVEGTSNPNLYWYRQAAGRGLQLLFYSVGIGQISSEVPQNLSASRPQDRQFILSSKKLLLSDSGFYLCACSNHSPLHFGNGTRLTVT.

This chain joins TRBV7-3 and TRBJ2-1, with D unresolved. The V end was cut by 4 bases, the J end by 0 bases, with 10 bases between. Germline CDR1 and CDR2: SGHTA and FQGTGA. CDR3 length equals 15 residues. The CDR3 here is CASSSLLGSYNEQFF. As DNA, the CDR3 is TGTGCCAGCAGCTCTCTATTAGGCTCCTACAATGAGCAGTTCTTC.

The chain is built from TRBV4-3 and TRBJ2-1; no definite D call. There are 14 residues in the CDR3. V was cut by 0 bases and J by 6 bases, with 9 bases left in between. The germline V gene encodes CDR1 LGHNA and CDR2 YSLEER. The CDR3 coding sequence is TGCGCCAGCAGCCAAGAGGCAGGAATCAATGAGCAGTTCTTC. This gives the protein CASSQEAGINEQFF.

The genes are TRBV15 and TRBJ2-5; unclear D gene. Between the trimmed V and J ends, which lost 1 base and 3 bases, there was a span of 12 bases. The germline CDR1 and CDR2 sequences are LNHNV and YYDKDF (reference sequence). The CDR3 runs 15 residues. The CDR3 reads CATSRGVGREETQYF. In DNA form, the CDR3 reads TGTGCCACCAGCAGAGGGGTCGGCAGAGAAGAGACCCAGTACTTC.

The chain has TRBV10-3 and TRBJ2-3; D remains ambiguous. Trimming shortened V by 5 bases and J by 6 bases, and 9 bases separated the two germline ends. CDR1 and CDR2 from the germline V gene are ENHRY and SYGVKD. The CDR3 spans 12 residues. Here the CDR3 DNA reads TGTGCCATCAGTCCCTCTTCGGATACGCAGTATTTT. This encodes CAISPSSDTQYF.

This clone turned up a few times. Written as DNA, the CDR3 is TGTGCCAGCAGCTTACAGGGGACTAGCGGGGTAGAGACCCAGTACTTC. The encoded protein is CASSLQGTSGVETQYF. The chain links TRBV11-1 to TRBJ2-5, with TRBD2 matching 13 bases. Unmatched junction bases numbered 4, after V lost 2 bases and J lost 4 bases. CDR1 is SGHAT and CDR2 is FQDESV in the germline V gene (reference sequence). The CDR3 is 16 amino acids. Drawing the rest from reference TRBV11-1 and TRBJ2-5, the complete variable domain is EAEVAQSPRYKITEKSQAVAFWCDPISGHATLYWYRQILGQGPELLVQFQDESVVDDSQLPKDRFSAERLKGVDSTLKIQPAELGDSAMYLCASSLQGTSGVETQYFGPGTRLLVL.

The chain couples TRBV30 to TRBJ2-7; D not certain. V lost 0 bases and J 5 bases, leaving 8 bases between the germline ends. The CDR3 extends over 12 amino acids. Germline V gene sequence: CDR1 GTSNPN, CDR2 SVGIG (reference sequence). CDR3 protein: CAWSVLSHEQYF. CDR3 nucleotides: TGTGCCTGGAGTGTACTGTCCCACGAGCAGTACTTC. Full variable domain (outside the CDR3, taken from reference TRBV30 and TRBJ2-7): SQTIHQWPATLVQPVGSPLSLECTVEGTSNPNLYWYRQAAGRGLQLLFYSVGIGQISSEVPQNLSASRPQDRQFILSSKKLLLSDSGFYLCAWSVLSHEQYFGPGTRLTVT.

Concerning this clone itself: One junction end does not reproduce the germline sequence, and a read error may be involved. The chain joins TRBV5-4 to TRBJ1-6; the D gene is possibly TRBD1 (5 bases). The CDR3 is made up of 17 amino acids. Germline V gene sequence: CDR1 SGHNT, CDR2 YYREEE (reference sequence). CDR3 residues: CASSQDLQGFGNSPLHF. The CDR3 DNA is TGCGCCAGCAGCCAAGATCTCCAGGGATTTGGAAATTCACCCCTCCACTTT.